The T cell receptor beta chain under discussion was sequenced for a study of blood T cell repertoires in COVID-19. Enrollment of patients from Seattle took place during active infection, with longitudinal follow-up. Per the original data handling: Using reference gene primer amplification, nucleated cell counts were estimated. Data came from immunoSEQ multiplex PCR; TCRdb stores just in-frame clones and leaves some out. V and J calls and clone size are those listed in that table; D and trimming were worked out from the DNA. The table has some 180,000 clones, approximately 88% seen once. CDR1 is LGHDT, CDR2 YNNKEL, per germline (reference sequence). V dropped 5 bases and J dropped 4 bases, with 14 bases sitting between them. The CDR3 runs to 14 residues.

The TCR sequence derives from a woman aged 40 to 49 with COVID-19, enrolled during active disease. The V gene is TRBV3-1 (or the pseudogene TRBV3-2), the J gene TRBJ1-2; D not certain. Material: peripheral blood. CDR3 loop: CASSSISSSYGYTF. The DNA of the CDR3 is TGTGCCAGCAGCTCAATCTCTAGCAGCTATGGCTACACCTTC.